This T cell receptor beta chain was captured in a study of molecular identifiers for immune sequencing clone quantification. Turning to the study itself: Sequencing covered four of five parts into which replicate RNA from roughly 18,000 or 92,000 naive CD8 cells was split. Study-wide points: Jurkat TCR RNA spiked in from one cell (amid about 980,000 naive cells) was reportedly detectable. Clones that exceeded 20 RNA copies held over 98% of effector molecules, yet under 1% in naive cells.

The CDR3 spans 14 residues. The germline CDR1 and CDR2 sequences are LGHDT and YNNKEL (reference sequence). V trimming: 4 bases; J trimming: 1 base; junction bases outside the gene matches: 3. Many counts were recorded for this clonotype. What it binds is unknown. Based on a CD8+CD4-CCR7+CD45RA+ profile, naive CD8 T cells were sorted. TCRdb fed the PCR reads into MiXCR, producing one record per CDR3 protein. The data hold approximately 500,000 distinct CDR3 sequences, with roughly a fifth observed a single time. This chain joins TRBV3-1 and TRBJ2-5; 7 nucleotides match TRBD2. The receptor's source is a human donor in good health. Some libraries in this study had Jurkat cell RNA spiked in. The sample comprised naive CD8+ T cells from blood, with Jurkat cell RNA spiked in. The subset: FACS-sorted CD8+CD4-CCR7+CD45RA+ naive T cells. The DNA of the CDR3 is TGTGCCAGCAGCCTTGCGGGAGTCCAAGAGACCCAGTACTTC. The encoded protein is CASSLAGVQETQYF.